Here is one T cell receptor (beta chain) with its context. Original analysis: Using reference gene primer amplification, nucleated cell counts were estimated. TCRdb's copy holds only in-frame clones and misses some; the assay was immunoSEQ multiplex PCR. The V and J calls and clone size were taken over from that table, and D and trimming were inferred from the DNA. The repertoire holds 150,000 to 190,000 clones, around 91% seen once, with roughly 15% in the top ten. V was pared by 2 bases and J by 10 bases, with 12 bases between. The CDR3 contains 12 residues. Per germline, CDR1 SQVTM and CDR2 ANQGSEA. The data were taken from a study of blood T cell repertoires in COVID-19. Whole-study context: From the United States, Italy and Spain came samples of acute and convalescent COVID-19. In each case, the material was cDNA or gDNA derived from T cells, B-cell-depleted T cells, or PBMCs.

This chain connects TRBV29-1 to TRBJ2-1; D is perhaps TRBD2 (5 bases). The source is a woman in her thirties or forties with acute or convalescent COVID-19. The sequenced sample consisted of peripheral blood. The CDR3 region is CSVENAGPEQFF. As DNA, the CDR3 is TGCAGCGTTGAAAACGCGGGTCCAGAGCAGTTCTTC.